The TCR beta chain under discussion was sequenced for a study of T cell responses to AZD1222 COVID-19 vaccine. Study-level points and caveats: Seropositive AZD1222 recipients at baseline numbered only 6 or 7. Possibly, clonal diversity was underestimated; donors were largely white British and included more females. Nearly half of spike-specific TCRs reportedly go after variant regions that carry no mutations.

Assay: immunoSEQ multiplex PCR; the TCRdb copy retains only in-frame clones and omits some. In the table there are about 180,000 clones, about 90% of which are singletons. Second doses that came at about 4 or about 12 weeks were put together. In the case of this clone: Its antigen remains unidentified.

Germline CDR1 and CDR2: MNHEY and SVGEGT. There are 12 residues in the CDR3. The V gene lost 2 bases and the J gene lost 4 bases, with 6 bases spanning the gap. The TCR sequence derives from an adult who received the AZD1222 COVID-19 vaccine. Specimen: peripheral blood, collected 28 days after the second AZD1222 dose. The chain is built from TRBV6-2 or TRBV6-3 and TRBJ2-7; D is uncertain. The CDR3 is CASSYPEYEQYF. The CDR3 DNA follows: TGTGCCAGCAGTTACCCCGAGTACGAGCAGTACTTC.